This TCR beta chain was sequenced for a study of beta chain features in type 1 diabetes. Expressed TCRB transcripts were sequenced because the entire RNA isolate underwent reverse transcription. Clones were read by immunoSEQ multiplex PCR, and TCRdb kept only the in-frame ones, dropping some. The table includes under 400,000 clones, 11% to 15% detected once. Per germline, CDR1 MNHEY and CDR2 SVGAGI. The CDR3 has 15 amino acids. V shed 2 bases and J 5 bases; nucleotides not matched to a gene: 2. There are a few counts of this clone. This receptor was taken from a young man in good health. Input material: central memory CD4+ T cells from blood. The rearrangement links TRBV6-5 to TRBJ2-2; 10 bases are shared with TRBD1. The CDR3 here is CASSYDRGQTGELFF. The CDR3 DNA reads TGTGCCAGCAGTTACGACAGGGGGCAGACCGGGGAGCTGTTTTTT.